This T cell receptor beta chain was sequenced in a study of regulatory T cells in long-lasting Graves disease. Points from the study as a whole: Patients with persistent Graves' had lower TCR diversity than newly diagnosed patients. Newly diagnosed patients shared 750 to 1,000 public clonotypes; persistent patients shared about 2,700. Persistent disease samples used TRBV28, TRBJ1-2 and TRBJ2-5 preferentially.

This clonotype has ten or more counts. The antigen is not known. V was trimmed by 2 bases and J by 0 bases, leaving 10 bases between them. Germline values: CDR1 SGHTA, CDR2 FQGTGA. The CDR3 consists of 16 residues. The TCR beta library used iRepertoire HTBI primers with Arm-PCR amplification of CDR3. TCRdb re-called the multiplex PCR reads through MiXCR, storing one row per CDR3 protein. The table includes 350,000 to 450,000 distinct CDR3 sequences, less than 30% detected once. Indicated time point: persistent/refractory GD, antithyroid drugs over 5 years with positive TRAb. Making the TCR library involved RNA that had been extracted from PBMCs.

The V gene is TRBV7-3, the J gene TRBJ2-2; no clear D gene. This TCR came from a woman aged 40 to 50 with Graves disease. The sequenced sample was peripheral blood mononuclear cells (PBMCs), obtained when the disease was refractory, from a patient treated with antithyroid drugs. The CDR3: CASSLGPAPNTGELFF. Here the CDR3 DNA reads TGTGCCAGCAGCTTAGGGCCAGCGCCGAACACCGGGGAGCTGTTTTTT.